This TCR beta chain stems from a study of beta chain features in type 1 diabetes. Whole-study results and caveats: Insertions at VDJ junctions were less frequent in type 1 diabetes patients. These patients also deleted more nucleotides at the same junctions.

V was shortened by 0 bases and J by 7 bases, with 13 bases between the two germline ends. Germline CDR1 is SGHTA and CDR2 is FQGNSA. The CDR3 has 15 amino acids. Investigators reverse transcribed all isolated RNA, so they sequenced expressed TCRB transcripts. Profiled with immunoSEQ multiplex PCR; TCRdb holds only in-frame clones, not every one. The sample contains 130,000 to 150,000 clones, around 8.7% of which appear only once. On this clone itself: Its antigen is unknown.

Based on CD45RO/CCR7/CD25/CD127/CD95/CD27, CD4+ regulatory, stem cell-like memory, naive and central memory cells were sorted. The V gene is TRBV7-2, the J gene TRBJ1-5, with D tentatively TRBD1 (5 bases). Sequenced material: central memory CD4+ T cells from blood. This clonotype was obtained from a man younger than 35 in good health. CDR3 residues: CASSLAWGEGQPQHF. CDR3 bases: TGTGCCAGCAGCTTAGCGTGGGGGGAGGGACAGCCCCAGCATTTT.